The sample holds a few counts of the clone carrying this T cell receptor beta chain. Measured with immunoSEQ multiplex PCR; TCRdb has only the in-frame clones, and not every one. The data hold around 56,000 clones, with 90% observed a single time. The data were taken from a study of T cell changes during pregnancy in multiple sclerosis. This CDR3 contains 15 residues. Germline values: CDR1 SGHRS, CDR2 YFSETQ. V was pared by 6 bases and J by 0 bases, with 9 bases of the junction left unmatched. This receptor was taken from a female donor in good health, enrolled as a control in a pregnancy study. Sequencing used peripheral blood, obtained in the first trimester of pregnancy. This rearrangement joins TRBV5-1 to TRBJ2-7; TRBD2 matches 7 bases. The CDR3, as DNA: TGCGCCAGCAAGATATGGGAGGGGAGCTCCTACGAGCAGTACTTC. Protein: CASKIWEGSSYEQYF.